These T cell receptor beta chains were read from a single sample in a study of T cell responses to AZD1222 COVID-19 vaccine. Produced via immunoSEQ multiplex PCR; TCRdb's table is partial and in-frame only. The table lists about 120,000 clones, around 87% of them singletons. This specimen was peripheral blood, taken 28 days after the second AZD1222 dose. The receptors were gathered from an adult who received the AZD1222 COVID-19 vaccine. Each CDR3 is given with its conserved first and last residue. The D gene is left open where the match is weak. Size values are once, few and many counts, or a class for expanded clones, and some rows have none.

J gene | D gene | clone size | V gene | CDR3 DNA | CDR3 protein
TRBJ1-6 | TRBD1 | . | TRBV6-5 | TGTGCCAGCAGTAGGACAGGGAGTAATAATTCACCCCTCCACTTT | CASSRTGSNNSPLHF
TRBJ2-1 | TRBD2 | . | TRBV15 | TGTGCCACCAGCAGGCCAGGGACTAGCGGATACAATGAGCAGTTCTTC | CATSRPGTSGYNEQFF
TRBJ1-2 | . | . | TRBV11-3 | TGTGCCAGCAGGAACAGGGAATCCAATGGCTACACCTTC | CASRNRESNGYTF
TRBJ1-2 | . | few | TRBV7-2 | TGTGCCAGCAGCCGCCGGGACACGCTATATGGCTACACCTTC | CASSRRDTLYGYTF
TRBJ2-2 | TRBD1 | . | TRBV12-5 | TGTGCTAGTGGTTCCGGGACAGGGGTCGGCGGGATAAGCGGGGAGCTGTTTTTT | CASGSGTGVGGISGELFF
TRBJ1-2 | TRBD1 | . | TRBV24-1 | TGTGCCACCAGTGAATATCCGGGACAGGGGGCGCGAGGCTACACCTTC | CATSEYPGQGARGYTF
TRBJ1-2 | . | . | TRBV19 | TGTGCCAGTAGTATCCCTCACTATGGCTACACCTTC | CASSIPHYGYTF
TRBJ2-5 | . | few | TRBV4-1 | TGCGCCAGCAGCCAAGAGAATAGTCGGGGAGAGACCCAGTACTTC | CASSQENSRGETQYF
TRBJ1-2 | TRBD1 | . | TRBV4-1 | TGCGCCAGCAGCCACCCACAGGGGTCTGGATATGGCTACACCTTC | CASSHPQGSGYGYTF
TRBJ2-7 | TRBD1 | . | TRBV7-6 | TGTGCCAGCAGCTCCTGGGGGGACAGGGGAGGGCAGTACTTC | CASSSWGDRGGQYF
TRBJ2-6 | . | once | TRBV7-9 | TGTGCCAGCAGCCATCAGGGAACCGGGGCCAACGTCCTGACTTTC | CASSHQGTGANVLTF
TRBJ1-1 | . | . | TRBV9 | TGTGCCAGCAGCGTAGGGGGAGGGATGAACACTGAAGCTTTCTTT | CASSVGGGMNTEAFF
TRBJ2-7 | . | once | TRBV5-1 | TGCGCCAGCAGCTTGGGTAACGAGCAGTACTTC | CASSLGNEQYF
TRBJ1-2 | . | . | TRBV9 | TGTGCCAGCAGCGGGCCCTTGAGCCCAGGGAGAGCGGCTGGCTACACCTTC | CASSGPLSPGRAAGYTF
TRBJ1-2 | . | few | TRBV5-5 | TGTGCCAGCAGCCGTCTGTCGGAGAAAGGCTACACCTTC | CASSRLSEKGYTF
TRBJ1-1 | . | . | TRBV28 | TGTGCCAGCAGTCTCCAGACGGCGTTGAACACTGAAGCTTTCTTT | CASSLQTALNTEAFF
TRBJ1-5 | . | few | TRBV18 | TGTGCCAGCTCACCACCGGTAGGCAATCAGCCCCAGCATTTT | CASSPPVGNQPQHF
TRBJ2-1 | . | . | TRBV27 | TGTGCCAGCAGACGCGGCGTGGGGGGTGAGCAGTTCTTC | CASRRGVGGEQFF
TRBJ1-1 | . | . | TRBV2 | TGTGCCAGCAGTGAAGTTCGGAACACTGAAGCTTTCTTT | CASSEVRNTEAFF
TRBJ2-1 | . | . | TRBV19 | TGTGCCAGTACCATTCAGGGAGTGGATGCGAATGAGCAGTTCTTC | CASTIQGVDANEQFF
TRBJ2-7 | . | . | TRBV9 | TGTGCCAGCAGCGTTGATTTTGGTGGCAGGGGTCAGGCCGAGCAGTACTTC | CASSVDFGGRGQAEQYF
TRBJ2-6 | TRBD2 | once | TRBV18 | TGTGCCAGCTCACCATCTAGCGGACGGTCCACTGGGGCCAACGTCCTGACTTTC | CASSPSSGRSTGANVLTF
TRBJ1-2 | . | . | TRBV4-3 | TGCGCCAGCAGCCAAGTAGTAATCGAGGGGCCGGACTATGGCTACACCTTC | CASSQVVIEGPDYGYTF
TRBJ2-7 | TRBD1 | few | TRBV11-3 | TGTGCCAGCAGCCGGACAGGGGGGTCGCGAGAGCAGTACTTC | CASSRTGGSREQYF
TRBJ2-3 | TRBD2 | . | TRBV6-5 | TGTGCCACCGGACTAGCGGGGGGTATGGATACGCAGTATTTT | CATGLAGGMDTQYF